The 9 T cell receptor beta chains presented below share a single source sample, sequenced in a study of response to subunit inactivated influenza vaccine. TCRdb used MiXCR to reprocess the RT-PCR reads, holding one entry per CDR3 protein. The data contain a few hundred thousand distinct CDR3 sequences, 20% to 25% of them singletons. Sequencing was performed on PBMCs from blood, taken roughly 20 months after vaccination. The receptors derive from a man aged 50-75 years who received an inactivated influenza vaccine.

This clonotype came up a few times. The chain uses TRBV5-5 and TRBJ1-2; D is ambiguous. Trimming cost V 2 bases and J 0 bases, with 17 bases left between them. CDR1 and CDR2 from the germline V gene are SGHKS and YYEKEE (reference sequence). The CDR3 is 17 amino acids. CDR3 sequence: CASSFTLSRHANYGYTF. CDR3 sequence (DNA): TGTGCCAGCAGCTTTACCTTGAGTCGGCATGCTAACTATGGCTACACCTTC.

The chain couples TRBV4-3 to TRBJ1-5; perhaps TRBD1 as D (5 bases). The CDR3 has 15 residues. Between the trimmed V and J ends, which lost 0 bases and 7 bases, there was a span of 13 bases. Germline CDR1 is LGHNA and CDR2 is YSLEER. The CDR3 nucleotides are TGCGCCAGCAGCCAAGATATGTACGGGGACCAGCCCCAGCATTTT. This translates into CASSQDMYGDQPQHF.

The table lists this clonotype with a few counts. The chain couples TRBV20-1 to TRBJ1-2, with 7 bases aligning to TRBD1. The CDR3 runs to 13 residues. The germline gives CDR1 DFQATT, CDR2 SNEGSKA (reference sequence). J was trimmed by 2 bases and V by 2 bases; bases with no gene match: 2. Here the CDR3 reads CSARKTGNYGYTF. For the CDR3, the DNA is TGCAGTGCTAGAAAGACAGGGAACTATGGCTACACCTTC.

Notes on this clonotype: Being one base from a much bigger clone, this may be a read error. This chain uses TRBV20-1 with TRBJ1-1; 7 bases map to TRBD1. The CDR3 length is 14 residues. Germline CDR1 DFQATT, CDR2 SNEGSKA (reference sequence). The CDR3 loop is CSAISGGLNTQAFF. CDR3 in DNA: TGCAGTGCTATATCAGGGGGATTGAACACTCAAGCTTTCTTT.

In its sample, this clonotype was seen many times. The chain employs TRBV4-1 and TRBJ2-1; 7 bases line up with TRBD1. Losses at the gene ends were 1 base for V and 6 bases for J; bases not matched to a gene: 3. Per germline, CDR1 MGHRA and CDR2 YSYEKL. CDR3 length equals 14 residues. The CDR3 region is CASSQGRTGNEQFF. The CDR3 bases are TGCGCCAGCAGCCAAGGTCGGACAGGCAATGAGCAGTTCTTC.

This clonotype occurred a few times. The chain has TRBV13 and TRBJ2-3; D may match TRBD1 or TRBD2 (5 bases each). Trimming removed 5 bases at V and 2 bases at J, with 20 bases between. This CDR3 spans 17 amino acids. Germline V gene data show CDR1 as PRHDT and CDR2 as FYEKMQ (reference sequence). The CDR3 DNA sequence: TGTGCCAGCAGCCTCCTAATGGGACCAACGAACACAGATACGCAGTATTTT. Its translation: CASSLLMGPTNTDTQYF.

This clonotype was seen at least ten times. The chain recombines TRBV6-2 or TRBV6-3 with TRBJ1-1; 7 bases agree with TRBD1. V lost 5 bases, J lost 0 bases, and 3 bases stayed unmatched. Germline V gene lookup returns CDR1 MNHEY and CDR2 SVGEGT. The CDR3 covers 14 residues. As DNA, the CDR3 is TGTGCCAGCAGTCGCGACAGGGTGAACACTGAAGCTTTCTTT. As protein: CASSRDRVNTEAFF.

The rearrangement uses TRBV11-2 and TRBJ2-1, with D maybe TRBD2 (6 bases). Trimming stripped 0 bases from V and 2 bases from J, with 11 bases between. CDR3 length: 16 amino acids. Germline CDR1 reads SGHAT; CDR2 reads FQNNGV. The CDR3: CASSLERRDAYNEQFF. CDR3 DNA sequence: TGTGCCAGCAGCTTAGAACGGCGGGATGCCTACAATGAGCAGTTCTTC.

This rearrangement joins TRBV3-1 to TRBJ1-2, with TRBD1 matching 7 bases. This CDR3 is built from 15 residues. Trimming cost V 0 bases and J 5 bases; bases outside gene matches: 6. Per germline, CDR1 LGHDT and CDR2 YNNKEL (reference sequence). In DNA form, the CDR3 reads TGTGCCAGCAGCCAAGATTCGACAGGGCGTTATGGCTACACCTTC. Amino acids: CASSQDSTGRYGYTF.